The sequence of this T cell receptor beta chain was determined in a study of metastatic and nonmetastatic thyroid tumors. CDR3 size: 14 residues. The germline gives CDR1 KGHDR, CDR2 SFDVKD. Nobody among the patients had been given any treatment before thyroid surgery. TCRdb re-analyzed the PCR reads through MiXCR. There are about 22,000 clones in the sample; around 23% occur only once, and about two thirds lies in the top ten. About this clone: One junction end does not reproduce the germline sequence, and a read error may be involved.

The receptor comes from a male donor with papillary thyroid cancer or a benign thyroid nodule (not recorded which). Some clones in this sample may be carry-over from other donors' samples. The J gene is TRBJ2-1, the V gene TRBV24-1; D unclear. The sample comprised blood. For the CDR3, the DNA is TGTACCACCAGTGAACTGTCTATCAACAATGAGCCGTTCTTC. Translating it yields CTTSELSINNEPFF.